This T cell receptor (beta chain) stems from a study of T cell changes during pregnancy in multiple sclerosis (dated by TCRdb to between 2018 and 2021). Regarding the study in general: In women with multiple sclerosis, the researchers looked at how the T cell repertoire shifted as pregnancy progressed.

Details on this clone: The target of this receptor is not known. No much larger clone is present one base from it, and per-base qualities are unavailable.

The library relied on the immunoSEQ multiplex PCR assay. TCRdb took over this immuneACCESS table, retaining in-frame rearrangements with V and J assigned. Such tables are incomplete; in checked studies, under half of the missing clones stem from an unresolved V gene, and the remainder is unexplained. Within this sample are about 38,000 clones, with about nine tenths of them counted one time only. 6% to 7.5% of the sample is in the top ten clones. Sequencing used CD8+ T cells from peripheral blood mononuclear cells, obtained in the second trimester of pregnancy. This TCR came from a female donor with multiple sclerosis, enrolled in a pregnancy study.

The nucleotides read TGTGCCTGGTTCCGGGACTCGTTTTTCAATGAGCAGTTCTTC. It is translated as CAWFRDSFFNEQFF. Rearrangement joined TRBV30 to TRBJ2-1, with TRBD2 perhaps the D gene, on 6 matching bases. Trimming costs V 5 bases and J 6 bases, and their ends lie 17 bases apart. There are 14 amino acids in the CDR3, from cysteine to phenylalanine inclusive. The DNA shown is the 42-base CDR3, in frame from base 1. According to the germline V gene (reference sequence), CDR1 reads GTSNPN and CDR2 reads SVGIG.